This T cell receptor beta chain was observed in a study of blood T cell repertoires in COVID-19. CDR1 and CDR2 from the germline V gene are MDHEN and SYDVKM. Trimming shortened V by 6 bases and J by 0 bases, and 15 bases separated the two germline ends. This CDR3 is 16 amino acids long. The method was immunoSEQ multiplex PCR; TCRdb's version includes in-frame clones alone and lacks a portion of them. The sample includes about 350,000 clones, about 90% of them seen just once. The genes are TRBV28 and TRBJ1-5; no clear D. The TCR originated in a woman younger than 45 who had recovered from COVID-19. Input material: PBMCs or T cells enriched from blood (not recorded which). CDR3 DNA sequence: TGTGCCAGCAGGGTCGGGTCTCGGGTTAGCAATCAGCCCCAGCATTTT. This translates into CASRVGSRVSNQPQHF.